This TCR beta chain was sequenced for a study of T cell responses to AZD1222 COVID-19 vaccine. Study-wide background: Analysis merged second doses at about 4 or about 12 weeks.

This CDR3 spans 15 amino acids. CDR1 MGHRA and CDR2 YSYEKL come from the germline V gene. Trimming left V 2 bases short and J 0 bases short, with 10 bases between. The protocol was immunoSEQ multiplex PCR, while the TCRdb copy is restricted to in-frame clones and leaves out a portion. The profile shows 150,000 to 160,000 clones, roughly nine tenths of them singletons. Comments on this clone: Antigen: not known.

Study-level results: Among the donors, most were white British and more were female, and clonal diversity was possibly underestimated.

Sequenced material: peripheral blood, taken on day 0 of AZD1222 vaccination. The chain has TRBV4-1 and TRBJ1-1; D may be TRBD1 (6 bases). This receptor was obtained from an adult in good health. This CDR3 reads CASSQPGQVNTEAFF. CDR3 sequence (DNA): TGCGCCAGCAGCCAACCGGGACAAGTGAACACTGAAGCTTTCTTT.